This entry features one TCR beta chain sequence. In the original workflow: Reference gene primers were amplified, and this amplification served to estimate nucleated cell counts. Libraries were prepared by immunoSEQ multiplex PCR; TCRdb keeps only in-frame clonotypes and omits some of them. The V and J calls and clone size come from that table; D and trimming were worked out from the DNA. This sample yields approximately 400,000 clones, of which over 80% are seen a single time; approximately 5% belongs to the top ten. The data were taken from a study of blood T cell repertoires in COVID-19. Looking at the study overall: The samples span acute and convalescent COVID-19 from the United States, Italy and Spain.

Residents of under 25 US areas, aged about 18 to 95 years, made up the participants. Recovery among Cohort 3 donors was established by two negative PCRs, clearance, or symptom resolution. Between the trimmed V and J ends, which lost 5 bases and 0 bases, there was a span of 13 bases. The CDR3 contains 15 residues. Germline loops: CDR1 SGHVS, CDR2 FQNEAQ. V gene TRBV7-8 combines with J gene TRBJ1-1, with D uncertain. The sequence derives from a woman in her 50s who had recovered from COVID-19. Sequences were obtained from PBMCs or T cells enriched from blood (not recorded which). CDR3 loop: CASSLRGGMNTEAFF. The CDR3 coding sequence is TGTGCCAGCAGCCTTCGTGGAGGAATGAACACTGAAGCTTTCTTT.